This T cell receptor (beta chain) was captured by sequencing in a study of breast tumors, draining lymph nodes, adjacent tissues. Whole-study findings and limits: Tumor T cell lymph node origin was a supported hypothesis, not proven.

This clonotype was recorded many times. What it binds is not known. From the multiplex PCR reads, TCRdb called clonotypes with MiXCR, one entry per CDR3 protein. Of roughly 100,000 distinct CDR3 sequences listed, about 31% are singletons. This CDR3 is 15 amino acids long. Germline CDR1 is MDHEN and CDR2 is SYDVKM. The V segment lost 5 bases and the J segment 2 bases; nucleotides outside the gene matches: 8. Breast cancer patients provided tissue from their axillary draining lymph nodes. The chain links TRBV28 to TRBJ2-5; 7 nucleotides agree with TRBD2. The receptor was isolated from a female donor with breast cancer. Some clones in this sample may be carry-over from other donors' samples. The sample comprised axillary lymph node tissue. The CDR3 reads CASSPTTSLQETQYF. The CDR3 DNA reads TGTGCCAGCAGTCCAACGACTAGCCTGCAAGAGACCCAGTACTTC.